This T cell receptor (beta chain) was recorded in a study of blood T cell repertoires in COVID-19. On the study more broadly: COVID-19 samples from acute and convalescent phases originated in the United States, Italy and Spain.

Under the authors' procedure: Estimated nucleated cell counts came from reference gene primer amplification. TCRdb's copy holds only in-frame clones and misses some; the assay was immunoSEQ multiplex PCR. Clonal size and the V and J genes are those of that table, whereas D and trimming came from the DNA. The sample contains 100,000 to 110,000 clones, 91% of which appear only once. Germline CDR1 and CDR2: SNHLY and FYNNEI. This CDR3 has 16 amino acids. J lost 8 bases, V lost 6 bases, and 13 bases had no gene match. The sequencing sample was made of peripheral blood. The rearrangement joins TRBV2 to TRBJ2-1; TRBD2 agrees at 10 bases. This TCR was recovered from a man in his fifties or sixties with active COVID-19. CDR3 sequence: CASRGTLSGGAYEQFF. The CDR3 region has the DNA TGTGCCAGCAGAGGCACCCTAAGCGGGGGGGCCTATGAGCAGTTCTTC.